Listed below are T cell receptor beta chains from one sample, sequenced in a study of control samples from healthy donors and cancer patients. The table came from immunoSEQ multiplex PCR; TCRdb's copy has only in-frame clones and leaves some out. The top ten clones hold about 2.7% of a sample with fewer than 85,000 clones, approximately 94% of them seen once. Sequencing was performed on blood. Every receptor here comes from a woman in her 30s in good health. The conserved cysteine and the conserved F or W are not part of the CDR3 here. A D gene is named only where the DNA matches it firmly.

d_call | v_call | cdr3_aa
. | TRBV18 | ASSPGPGALNTEAF
. | TRBV30 | AWSVRSWRRDQPQH
TRBD1 | TRBV4-2 | ASSQEQGIGELF
. | TRBV6-5 | ASSIQNMNTEAF
. | TRBV11-3 | ASSQRLGIANYGYT
TRBD2 | TRBV20-1 | SVSSAGGEETQY
. | TRBV5-6 | ASSLEGGLETQY
. | TRBV27 | ASSLWSVGAYSNQPQH
. | TRBV30 | AWSPSDLSSYNEQF
. | TRBV7-8 | ASSFGSSYNEQF
. | TRBV3-1/TRBV3-2 | ASSGGVNEKLF
. | TRBV5-1 | ASSPQSGTAGEKLF
TRBD1 | TRBV7-9 | ASSPTDRVNGYT
. | TRBV9 | ASSVSETRLNTEAF
. | TRBV7-8 | ASSPLAATYNEQF
TRBD1 | TRBV7-3 | ASSLSVGTVYNEQF
. | TRBV18 | ASSPGEGANSPLH
TRBD1 | TRBV6-5 | ASRETGGASEAF
. | TRBV2 | ASRLGIDNSPLH
. | TRBV18 | ASSPREYTEAF
. | TRBV7-9 | ASSLADTGELF
. | TRBV3-1/TRBV3-2 | ASSQAPASNYGYT
TRBD1 | TRBV5-6 | ASSQPTGGAIGYT
. | TRBV11-2 | ASSLTVGGSNQPQH
TRBD1 | TRBV5-1 | ASSRGQGEGGYT
. | TRBV9 | ASSVDGRALH
TRBD1 | TRBV6-6 | ASIRSGTGGTGELF
. | TRBV2 | ASSEARAYANEQF
. | TRBV6-5 | ASSYSAGSAGTEAF
. | TRBV28 | ASSYQGPFAGNTIY
. | TRBV9 | ASSYDPSGGRNEQF
. | TRBV24-1 | ATSDFWGTEAF
. | TRBV2 | AILVGGYT
. | TRBV16 | ASSPQGTGELF
. | TRBV27 | ASSPPGGAKLYGYT
TRBD1 | TRBV5-1 | ASSRDREQF
. | TRBV5-4 | ASSFTGISGNTIY
. | TRBV5-6 | ASSLAGNTIY
TRBD1 | TRBV3-1/TRBV3-2 | ASSYRDRHVSGYT
TRBD1 | TRBV28 | ASRPDREANEKLF
. | TRBV9 | ASSSGWNQPQH